These T cell receptor beta chains were read from a single sample in a study of blood T cell repertoires in COVID-19. Clones were sequenced by immunoSEQ multiplex PCR, and TCRdb holds only the in-frame ones, with some missing. The sample has about 48,000 clones, around four fifths seen once. Material: peripheral blood. Receptor source: a human donor in a cohort sampled during active COVID-19. Each CDR3 is given with its conserved first and last residue. The order of the fields is D gene, J gene, V gene, clone size, CDR3 protein, CDR3 DNA. A D gene is named only where the DNA matches it firmly. The size of a clone is reported for some rows only, either as once, few or many, or as a class for expanded clones.

d_gene: TRBD1
j_gene: TRBJ1-5
v_gene: TRBV6-2/TRBV6-3
abundance: -
CDR3aa: CASSLGQEINQPQHF
CDR3nt: TGTGCCAGCAGCCTGGGACAGGAGATTAATCAGCCCCAGCATTTT

d_gene: -
j_gene: TRBJ1-3
v_gene: TRBV18
abundance: -
CDR3aa: CASSPREEGNTIYF
CDR3nt: TGTGCCAGCTCACCGCGGGAGGAAGGAAACACCATATATTTT

d_gene: TRBD2
j_gene: TRBJ2-3
v_gene: TRBV29-1
abundance: -
CDR3aa: CSVGLAGGSSTQYF
CDR3nt: TGCAGCGTTGGACTAGCGGGGGGATCAAGTACGCAGTATTTT

d_gene: -
j_gene: TRBJ1-2
v_gene: TRBV3-1/TRBV3-2
abundance: few
CDR3aa: CASSPLQAHYGYTF
CDR3nt: TGTGCCAGCAGCCCTTTACAGGCCCACTATGGCTACACCTTC

d_gene: TRBD2
j_gene: TRBJ2-3
v_gene: TRBV6-5
abundance: -
CDR3aa: CASSYPSGGTDTQYF
CDR3nt: TGTGCCAGCAGTTACCCTAGCGGGGGCACAGATACGCAGTATTTT

d_gene: TRBD2
j_gene: TRBJ2-7
v_gene: TRBV5-1
abundance: few
CDR3aa: CASSGGSGGAFYEQYF
CDR3nt: TGCGCCAGCAGCGGTGGTAGCGGGGGGGCCTTCTACGAGCAGTACTTC

d_gene: TRBD1
j_gene: TRBJ1-3
v_gene: TRBV7-9
abundance: once
CDR3aa: CASSFPGQSSGNTIYF
CDR3nt: TGTGCCAGCAGCTTTCCGGGACAGAGCTCTGGAAACACCATATATTTT

d_gene: -
j_gene: TRBJ1-1
v_gene: TRBV4-1
abundance: -
CDR3aa: CASSQAGWTEAFF
CDR3nt: TGCGCCAGCAGCCAAGCAGGTTGGACTGAAGCTTTCTTT

d_gene: -
j_gene: TRBJ1-4
v_gene: TRBV5-6
abundance: -
CDR3aa: CASSRGAEKLFF
CDR3nt: TGTGCCAGCAGCCGGGGGGCCGAAAAACTGTTTTTT

d_gene: -
j_gene: TRBJ2-7
v_gene: TRBV4-2
abundance: -
CDR3aa: CASSQVFLTGKAPYEQYF
CDR3nt: TGTGCCAGCAGCCAAGTTTTTTTAACAGGGAAAGCTCCCTACGAGCAGTACTTC

d_gene: TRBD1
j_gene: TRBJ2-3
v_gene: TRBV29-1
abundance: -
CDR3aa: CSVGGTGGGTDTQYF
CDR3nt: TGCAGCGTTGGAGGGACAGGGGGCGGCACAGATACGCAGTATTTT

d_gene: TRBD1
j_gene: TRBJ1-1
v_gene: TRBV7-2
abundance: few
CDR3aa: CASSWKGAVTEAFF
CDR3nt: TGTGCCAGCAGCTGGAAGGGGGCTGTCACTGAAGCTTTCTTT

d_gene: -
j_gene: TRBJ2-3
v_gene: TRBV10-2
abundance: -
CDR3aa: CASNSQPRGPRIAADTQYF
CDR3nt: TGCGCCAGCAATTCCCAGCCGCGCGGTCCTCGAATAGCGGCAGATACGCAGTATTTT

d_gene: TRBD1
j_gene: TRBJ1-2
v_gene: TRBV25-1
abundance: -
CDR3aa: CASRSTGWGNYGYTF
CDR3nt: TGTGCCAGCAGATCGACAGGGTGGGGAAACTATGGCTACACCTTC

d_gene: -
j_gene: TRBJ2-3
v_gene: TRBV3-1/TRBV3-2
abundance: once
CDR3aa: CASGGAGDTQYF
CDR3nt: TGTGCCAGCGGGGGAGCGGGAGATACGCAGTATTTT

d_gene: -
j_gene: TRBJ2-2
v_gene: TRBV7-2
abundance: -
CDR3aa: CASSPTRNTGELFF
CDR3nt: TGTGCCAGCAGCCCCACGCGGAACACCGGGGAGCTGTTTTTT

d_gene: TRBD1
j_gene: TRBJ2-2
v_gene: TRBV12-5
abundance: -
CDR3aa: CASGFGTANTGELFF
CDR3nt: TGTGCTAGTGGTTTTGGGACAGCCAACACCGGGGAGCTGTTTTTT

d_gene: TRBD1
j_gene: TRBJ2-7
v_gene: TRBV6-2/TRBV6-3
abundance: -
CDR3aa: CASSYPIRTGGYEQYF
CDR3nt: TGTGCCAGCAGTTACCCTATCCGGACAGGGGGTTACGAGCAGTACTTC

d_gene: -
j_gene: TRBJ1-1
v_gene: TRBV6-5
abundance: -
CDR3aa: CASSRTVNTEAFF
CDR3nt: TGTGCCAGCAGTAGGACAGTGAACACTGAAGCTTTCTTT

d_gene: TRBD2
j_gene: TRBJ2-3
v_gene: TRBV7-7
abundance: once
CDR3aa: CASSPGLAGGRDTQYF
CDR3nt: TGTGCTAGCAGCCCGGGACTAGCGGGGGGACGAGATACGCAGTATTTT

d_gene: -
j_gene: TRBJ2-2
v_gene: TRBV7-3
abundance: -
CDR3aa: CASSSQGWTGELFF
CDR3nt: TGTGCCAGCAGCTCACAGGGCTGGACCGGGGAGCTGTTTTTT

d_gene: -
j_gene: TRBJ2-1
v_gene: TRBV12-1
abundance: -
CDR3aa: CATGGENNEQFF
CDR3nt: TGTGCCACCGGGGGGGAAAACAATGAGCAGTTCTTC

d_gene: -
j_gene: TRBJ2-1
v_gene: TRBV11-3
abundance: -
CDR3aa: CASSLGTVNNEQFF
CDR3nt: TGTGCCAGCAGCTTAGGGACAGTCAACAATGAGCAGTTCTTC

d_gene: -
j_gene: TRBJ2-3
v_gene: TRBV7-9
abundance: -
CDR3aa: CASSLAQGTDTQYF
CDR3nt: TGTGCCAGCAGCTTAGCCCAGGGCACAGATACGCAGTATTTT

d_gene: TRBD2
j_gene: TRBJ2-3
v_gene: TRBV3-1/TRBV3-2
abundance: once
CDR3aa: CASSPAGPSGGSDTQYF
CDR3nt: TGTGCCAGCAGCCCGGCAGGCCCTAGCGGGGGTTCCGATACGCAGTATTTT

d_gene: -
j_gene: TRBJ1-3
v_gene: TRBV4-2
abundance: -
CDR3aa: CASSRQASSGNTIYF
CDR3nt: TGTGCCAGCAGCAGACAGGCTTCCTCTGGAAACACCATATATTTT

d_gene: -
j_gene: TRBJ2-1
v_gene: TRBV5-5
abundance: -
CDR3aa: CASSATGIGSNEQFF
CDR3nt: TGTGCCAGCAGCGCGACAGGAATAGGGAGCAATGAGCAGTTCTTC

d_gene: TRBD1
j_gene: TRBJ1-5
v_gene: TRBV24-1
abundance: -
CDR3aa: CATSRTGGVPPQHF
CDR3nt: TGTGCCACCAGTCGGACAGGGGGAGTTCCGCCCCAGCATTTT

d_gene: TRBD1
j_gene: TRBJ1-5
v_gene: TRBV30
abundance: -
CDR3aa: CAWSVDGEGGWPQHF
CDR3nt: TGTGCCTGGAGTGTTGACGGAGAAGGGGGCTGGCCCCAGCATTTT

d_gene: -
j_gene: TRBJ2-3
v_gene: TRBV18
abundance: -
CDR3aa: CASSPSNGADTQYF
CDR3nt: TGTGCCAGCTCCCCCTCAAACGGGGCAGATACGCAGTATTTT

d_gene: -
j_gene: TRBJ1-4
v_gene: TRBV5-1
abundance: -
CDR3aa: CASSLLPLHLNEKLFF
CDR3nt: TGCGCCAGCAGCTTGCTTCCTCTGCACTTAAATGAAAAACTGTTTTTT

d_gene: -
j_gene: TRBJ1-1
v_gene: TRBV24-1
abundance: -
CDR3aa: CATSTGNTEAFF
CDR3nt: TGTGCCACCTCGACAGGGAACACTGAAGCTTTCTTT

d_gene: TRBD1
j_gene: TRBJ1-2
v_gene: TRBV5-1
abundance: -
CDR3aa: CASRGDRDGYTF
CDR3nt: TGCGCCAGCAGGGGGGACAGGGATGGCTACACCTTC

d_gene: TRBD2
j_gene: TRBJ2-6
v_gene: TRBV19
abundance: -
CDR3aa: CASSMRGGGSGANVLTF
CDR3nt: TGTGCCAGTAGTATGAGAGGCGGGGGGTCTGGGGCCAACGTCCTGACTTTC

d_gene: -
j_gene: TRBJ2-5
v_gene: TRBV27
abundance: -
CDR3aa: CASSFIWGVETQYF
CDR3nt: TGTGCCAGCAGTTTTATATGGGGAGTTGAGACCCAGTACTTC

d_gene: -
j_gene: TRBJ2-7
v_gene: TRBV3-1/TRBV3-2
abundance: few
CDR3aa: CASSQVSPSEQYF
CDR3nt: TGTGCCAGCAGCCAAGTTTCTCCCTCCGAGCAGTACTTC

d_gene: -
j_gene: TRBJ2-3
v_gene: TRBV7-3
abundance: -
CDR3aa: CASSPRDSPDTQYF
CDR3nt: TGTGCCAGCAGCCCGCGGGACAGTCCAGATACGCAGTATTTT

d_gene: TRBD1
j_gene: TRBJ2-1
v_gene: TRBV18
abundance: once
CDR3aa: CASSPDRGRVYSYNEQFF
CDR3nt: TGTGCCAGCTCACCCGACAGGGGGCGTGTGTATTCCTACAATGAGCAGTTCTTC

d_gene: TRBD1
j_gene: TRBJ1-5
v_gene: TRBV5-8
abundance: -
CDR3aa: CASSLIRQGLNQPQHF
CDR3nt: TGTGCCAGCAGCTTAATAAGACAGGGCTTAAATCAGCCCCAGCATTTT

d_gene: -
j_gene: TRBJ2-6
v_gene: TRBV2
abundance: few
CDR3aa: CASSELGSSGANVLTF
CDR3nt: TGTGCCAGCAGTGAATTGGGGAGCTCTGGGGCCAACGTCCTGACTTTC